This T cell receptor (beta chain) was retrieved from a study of a mutant IDH1 vaccine in newly diagnosed glioma. At the level of the study: Onset of vaccination occurred 4-6 weeks following radiotherapy alone, or with temozolomide cycles. Males made up about 62% and females roughly 40% of treated patients, whose mean age was 40.4 years. Points from the study as a whole: It seemed that pseudoprogression was not linked to changes in the top peripheral T cell clonotypes.

This table comes from immunoSEQ multiplex PCR, and its TCRdb copy is limited to in-frame clones, with some not included. The table includes approximately 110,000 clones, about 90% detected once. Time point meaning: week 11, during vaccination. The investigators gave 300 ug of mutant IDH1 20-mer peptide in each vaccine dose, together with topical imiquimod. As for this clone: Its antigen is currently unknown.

V was clipped by 5 bases and J by 0 bases, with 14 bases between them. Germline CDR1 reads SGHRS; CDR2 reads YFSETQ. The length of the CDR3 is 16 residues. This sequence originates from a woman in her fifties or sixties with glioma. Material: PBMCs, obtained from a glioma patient whose treatment included an IDH1 peptide vaccine. This rearrangement joins TRBV5-1 to TRBJ1-4; D perhaps matches TRBD1 (6 bases). The CDR3, as DNA: TGCGCCAGCAGTTACAGGGTTCGCGCAACTAATGAAAAACTGTTTTTT. The encoded protein is CASSYRVRATNEKLFF.